This T cell receptor (beta chain) was obtained from a study of identical twins. Study results and caveats: Within cord blood, abundant beta clonotypes carried fewer insertions, but memory repertoires showed no such trend.

Template switching (which added a universal primer site) was used, and cDNA carried unique molecular identifiers. TCRdb redid the calling of the 5' RACE reads with MiXCR, one entry per CDR3 protein. The table lists approximately 600,000 distinct CDR3 sequences, just over 7% of them singletons, with 1.6% in the top ten. This CDR3 has 14 amino acids. V lost 6 bases to trimming and J lost 8 bases; unmatched junction nucleotides: 13. The germline CDR1 and CDR2 sequences are DFQATT and SNEGSKA (reference sequence). This clonotype was picked up a small number of times. Its target is not known. This sample also appeared in a second study, on yellow fever vaccine responses in identical twins.

Sequenced: PBMCs. The TCR was taken from a woman aged 18-29 years in good health. The V and J genes are TRBV20-1 and TRBJ2-1; TRBD2 matches 7 bases. Here the CDR3 DNA reads TGCAGTGCCACTGAGACGGGGGAGGGCGATGAGCAGTTCTTC. Translating it yields CSATETGEGDEQFF.